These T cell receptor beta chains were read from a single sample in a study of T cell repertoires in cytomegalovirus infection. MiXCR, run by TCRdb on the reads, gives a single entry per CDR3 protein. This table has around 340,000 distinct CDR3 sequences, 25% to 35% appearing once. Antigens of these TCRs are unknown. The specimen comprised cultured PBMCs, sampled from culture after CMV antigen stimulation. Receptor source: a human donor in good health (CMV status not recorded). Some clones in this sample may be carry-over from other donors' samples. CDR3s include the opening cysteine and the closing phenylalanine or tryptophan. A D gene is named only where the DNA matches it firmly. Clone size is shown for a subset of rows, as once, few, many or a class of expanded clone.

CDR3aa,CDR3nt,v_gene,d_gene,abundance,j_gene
CASSLRLAGALQETQYF,TGTGCCAGCAGCTTAAGACTAGCGGGGGCCCTTCAAGAGACCCAGTACTTC,TRBV7-2,TRBD2,-,TRBJ2-5
CASSWDRTDTQYF,TGTGCCAGCAGTTGGGACCGCACAGATACGCAGTATTTT,TRBV12-3/TRBV12-4,-,many,TRBJ2-3
CTSSPRGLAETYEQYF,TGTACCAGCAGTCCGCGGGGACTAGCGGAGACCTACGAGCAGTACTTC,TRBV28,TRBD2,-,TRBJ2-7
CASSLVGGGNNQPQHF,TGTGCCAGCAGCTTAGTAGGAGGGGGTAACAATCAGCCCCAGCATTTT,TRBV7-2,-,many,TRBJ1-5
CASSSRGERAYEQFF,TGTGCCAGCAGCTCTAGGGGCGAACGGGCCTATGAGCAGTTCTTC,TRBV7-2,-,few,TRBJ2-1
CASKQQGQSYEQYF,TGTGCCAGTAAGCAGCAGGGGCAGTCCTACGAGCAGTACTTC,TRBV19,-,few,TRBJ2-7
CASSLLAGAPDTQYF,TGTGCCAGCAGTTTACTAGCGGGAGCCCCAGATACGCAGTATTTT,TRBV28,TRBD2,few,TRBJ2-3
CASSYSLNEQFF,TGTGCCAGCAGTTACTCCCTGAATGAGCAGTTCTTC,TRBV6-2/TRBV6-3,-,-,TRBJ2-1
CSAKPGGTPNTEAFF,TGCAGTGCTAAACCAGGTGGGACCCCGAACACTGAAGCTTTCTTT,TRBV20-1,-,-,TRBJ1-1
CASSWDRAKEQYF,TGTGCCAGCAGTTGGGACAGGGCAAAGGAGCAGTACTTC,TRBV2,TRBD1,few,TRBJ2-7
CASSFEGARNTEAFF,TGTGCCAGCAGCTTCGAGGGGGCGCGGAACACTGAAGCTTTCTTT,TRBV7-9,TRBD1,few,TRBJ1-1
CASSLPLKREGTDTQYF,TGTGCCAGCAGCTTACCACTCAAGCGGGAGGGCACAGATACGCAGTATTTT,TRBV7-9,TRBD2,few,TRBJ2-3
CASSLDPRSQPQHF,TGTGCCAGCAGTTTAGACCCAAGGAGTCAGCCCCAGCATTTT,TRBV12-3/TRBV12-4,-,-,TRBJ1-5
CASSLGAGFASLRGETQYF,TGTGCCAGCAGCTTAGGCGCGGGATTTGCGAGTTTAAGAGGAGAGACCCAGTACTTC,TRBV7-2,-,many,TRBJ2-5
CASSRGTSGGIPYEQYF,TGTGCCAGCAGCCGCGGGACTAGCGGGGGAATCCCCTACGAGCAGTACTTC,TRBV5-4,TRBD2,-,TRBJ2-7
CAILRTQGSPTNEKLFF,TGTGCCATTCTAAGGACGCAGGGAAGCCCAACTAATGAAAAACTGTTTTTT,TRBV19,-,-,TRBJ1-4
CASSFSGARGYGYTF,TGTGCCAGCAGTTTCTCAGGGGCTAGGGGCTATGGCTACACCTTC,TRBV12-3/TRBV12-4,-,-,TRBJ1-2
CASSPTDGQETQYF,TGTGCCAGCAGTCCGACAGACGGGCAAGAGACCCAGTACTTC,TRBV6-6,-,-,TRBJ2-5
CASSIDRQRNQPQHF,TGTGCCAGCAGCATAGACAGACAGCGCAATCAGCCCCAGCATTTT,TRBV7-2,-,many,TRBJ1-5
CASSLDPTETGNTEAFF,TGTGCCAGCAGCTTAGACCCCACTGAGACAGGGAACACTGAAGCTTTCTTT,TRBV7-8,-,-,TRBJ1-1
CASLLRGTDTQYF,TGTGCCAGTCTGCTCCGGGGCACAGATACGCAGTATTTT,TRBV7-9,-,-,TRBJ2-3
CASSLELGNYGYTF,TGCGCCAGCAGCTTGGAGCTCGGGAACTATGGCTACACCTTC,TRBV5-1,-,few,TRBJ1-2